This T cell receptor beta chain was retrieved from a study of OX40 agonist ivuxolimab in advanced cancers. Whole-study context: Participants, about 83% male, averaged about 56 years of age, ranging from 23 to 79.

Clones were read by immunoSEQ multiplex PCR, and TCRdb kept only the in-frame ones, dropping some. The sample carries around 72,000 clones, 75% to 90% recorded once. Concerning this clone: Antigen: not known.

The germline gives CDR1 SNHLY, CDR2 FYNNEI. V lost 4 bases to trimming and J lost 1 base, with 8 bases between them. CDR3 length equals 14 residues. General study findings and limits: At 0.1 to 3.0 mg/kg, clonal expansion of CD4+ and CD8+ blood T cells had occurred by week 6. It was not determined which antigens were specifically recognized by the peripheral T cells that had undergone clonal expansion. Some nonresponders likewise displayed low normalized T-cell clonal expansion.

The clonotype comes from an adult with an advanced solid tumor such as melanoma, head and neck, liver or kidney cancer. The source was CD4+ or CD8+ T cells sorted from blood, collected in a trial of the OX40 agonist ivuxolimab. The chain is built from TRBV2 and TRBJ1-5, with D perhaps TRBD1 (5 bases). CDR3 protein: CASSVGESNQPQHF. The CDR3 bases are TGTGCCAGCAGTGTGGGGGAGAGCAATCAGCCCCAGCATTTT.